These 7 T cell receptor beta chains originate from one sample sequenced in a study of cytomegalovirus exposure and HLA in healthy donors. PCR amplification relied on 60 Vbeta primers (plus 13 Jbeta primers). Libraries were prepared by immunoSEQ multiplex PCR; TCRdb keeps only in-frame clonotypes and omits some of them. The top ten clones hold 2.5% to 3% of a sample with roughly 180,000 clones, about four fifths of them seen once. The sample was PBMCs. The receptors originated from a female donor in good health and CMV-seronegative.

The table lists this clone with a count of one. The chain links TRBV2 to TRBJ2-7, with unresolved D. V lost 3 bases and J 3 bases, leaving 15 bases between the germline ends. From germline, CDR1 is SNHLY and CDR2 FYNNEI. The CDR3 extends over 15 amino acids. The CDR3 spells CASSEKFTHIYEQYF. In nucleotides, the CDR3 is TGTGCCAGCAGTGAGAAATTTACTCATATCTACGAGCAGTACTTC. Looking up the rest from reference TRBV2 and TRBJ2-7 gives the full variable domain: EPEVTQTPSHQVTQMGQEVILRCVPISNHLYFYWYRQILGQKVEFLVSFYNNEISEKSEIFDDQFSVERPDGSNFTLKIRSTKLEDSAMYFCASSEKFTHIYEQYFGPGTRLTVT.

This rearrangement joins TRBV5-1 to TRBJ2-3, with 9 nucleotides matching TRBD2. The CDR3 spans 19 residues. Germline assignment: CDR1 SGHRS and CDR2 YFSETQ. The V segment lost 1 base and the J segment 0 bases; nucleotides outside the gene matches: 12. The CDR3 bases are TGCGCCAGCAGCTTGTTCGGTTCTAGCGGGATACTTAGCACAGATACGCAGTATTTT. This codes for CASSLFGSSGILSTDTQYF.

The V call is TRBV4-2, the J call TRBJ2-2, with no clear D. This CDR3 contains 15 residues. CDR1 and CDR2 (germline): LGHNA, YNFKEQ. Trimming removed 1 base from V and 8 bases from J, with 14 bases in between. This CDR3 reads CASSQGRLVGGELFF. CDR3 bases: TGTGCCAGCAGCCAAGGTCGCCTAGTTGGTGGGGAGCTGTTTTTT.

Here the CDR3 reads CASSLVLAEGEQYF. The CDR3 coding sequence is TGTGCCAGCAGTTTGGTACTAGCGGAAGGCGAGCAGTACTTC. V gene TRBV28 combines with J gene TRBJ2-7; 8 nucleotides agree with TRBD2. Trimming at V came to 3 bases and at J to 6 bases, leaving 7 bases not matched to a gene. The V gene's germline CDR1 is MDHEN and CDR2 SYDVKM. The CDR3 runs to 14 residues.

CDR3 region: CASSQYPTYEQYF. The CDR3 DNA reads TGTGCCAGCAGCCAATACCCCACCTACGAGCAGTACTTC. V gene TRBV4-2 combines with J gene TRBJ2-5; no clear D gene. The end of the DNA is better explained by TRBJ2-7, so the J call may be wrong. The CDR3 runs to 13 residues. The germline V gene has CDR1 LGHNA and CDR2 YNFKEQ.

This clone has more than one count but fewer than ten. The chain employs TRBV30 and TRBJ1-6, with D maybe TRBD1 (5 bases). The CDR3 extends over 14 amino acids. Between the trimmed V and J ends, which lost 2 bases and 13 bases, there was a span of 18 bases. Germline CDR1 reads GTSNPN; CDR2 reads SVGIG (reference sequence). Here the CDR3 DNA reads TGTGCCTGGAGTCTTTTGGGGGGACCCGTTCCCCTCCACTTT. This encodes CAWSLLGGPVPLHF.

The CDR3 region is CASTSNTEAFF. CDR3 DNA sequence: TGTGCCAGCACCTCGAACACTGAAGCTTTCTTT. The V call is TRBV11-2, the J call TRBJ1-1; D unresolved. The germline V and J ends were trimmed by 7 bases and 1 base, with 4 bases remaining between them. Germline V gene lookup returns CDR1 SGHAT and CDR2 FQNNGV. The length of the CDR3 is 11 residues.